The 5 T cell receptor beta chains below all came from one sample that was sequenced in a study of identical twins. TCRdb processed the 5' RACE reads anew with MiXCR; each CDR3 protein has one entry. The data show approximately 1.8 million distinct CDR3 sequences, around 29% seen once. The material sequenced was cord blood. Receptor source: a newborn girl in good health.

This clonotype has a handful of counts. The V call is TRBV5-1, the J call TRBJ2-7; TRBD2 matches 9 bases. The end of the DNA is better explained by TRBJ2-5, so the J call may be wrong. This CDR3 region has 14 residues. The germline V gene has CDR1 SGHRS and CDR2 YFSETQ. The CDR3 loop is CASSDSGRGKTQYF. The CDR3 DNA reads as TGCGCCAGCTCCGATAGCGGGAGAGGGAAGACCCAGTACTTC.

This clonotype was recorded once. The chain has TRBV20-1 and TRBJ2-5; 9 bases match TRBD1. The J call is uncertain, as TRBJ2-7 better fits the DNA end. The length of the CDR3 is 18 residues. Germline-derived CDR1 and CDR2 are DFQATT and SNEGSKA (reference sequence). The DNA of the CDR3 is TGCAGTGCTAGAGGTTGGCAGGGGACAGGGCTTATGCACTACGAGCAGTACTTC. Amino acid sequence: CSARGWQGTGLMHYEQYF.

Many counts were recorded for this clonotype. The chain has TRBV29-1 and TRBJ2-1; 8 positions agree with TRBD2. CDR1 and CDR2 (germline): SQVTM, ANQGSEA. CDR3 length: 13 amino acids. V gave up 4 bases and J gave up 7 bases; unmatched junction bases: 6. The chain's CDR3 is CSVVGLEENEQFF. DNA of the CDR3: TGCAGCGTTGTGGGACTAGAGGAGAATGAGCAGTTCTTC.

The V and J genes are TRBV9 and TRBJ2-1; D not resolved. The CDR3 extends over 14 amino acids. The V and J ends lost 3 bases and 9 bases respectively, with 16 bases between them. Germline V lookup: CDR1 SGDLS, CDR2 YYNGEE. CDR3 in DNA: TGTGCCAGCAGCGCCCCGAGCTCCTACTGTGAGCAGTTCTTC. Its translation: CASSAPSSYCEQFF.

The chain uses TRBV14 and TRBJ1-2; no clear D. The CDR3 has 15 amino acids. Germline values: CDR1 SGHDN, CDR2 FVKESK. Trimming left V 1 base short and J 4 bases short, with 13 bases between. This CDR3 reads CASSQVGSGGYGYTF. CDR3 DNA: TGTGCCAGCAGCCAAGTAGGATCGGGAGGCTATGGCTACACCTTC.